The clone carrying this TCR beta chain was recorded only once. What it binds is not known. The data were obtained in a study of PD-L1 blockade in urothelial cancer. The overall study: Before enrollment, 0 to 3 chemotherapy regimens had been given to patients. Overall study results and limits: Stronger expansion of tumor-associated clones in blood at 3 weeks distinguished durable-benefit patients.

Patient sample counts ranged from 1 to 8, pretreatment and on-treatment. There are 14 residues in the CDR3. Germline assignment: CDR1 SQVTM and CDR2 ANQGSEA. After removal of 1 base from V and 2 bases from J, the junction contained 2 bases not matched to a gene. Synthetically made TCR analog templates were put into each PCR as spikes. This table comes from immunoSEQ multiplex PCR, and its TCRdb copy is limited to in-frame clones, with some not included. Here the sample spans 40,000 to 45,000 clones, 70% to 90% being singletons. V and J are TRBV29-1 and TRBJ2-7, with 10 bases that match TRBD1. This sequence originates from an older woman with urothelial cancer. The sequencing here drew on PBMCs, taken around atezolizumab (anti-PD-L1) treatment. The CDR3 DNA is TGCAGCGTTGAAGTGACAGGGGGCGCCTACGAGCAGTACTTC. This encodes CSVEVTGGAYEQYF.